The 27 T cell receptor beta chains in this list originate from one sample, sequenced in a study of Graves' ophthalmopathy and Graves' hyperthyroidism. The authors amplified TCR beta CDR3 regions from RNA transcripts. HTBI primers primed a first-round RT-PCR, and a second-round multiplex PCR followed. TCRdb re-called the multiplex PCR reads with MiXCR, one entry per CDR3 protein. Among about 1.1 million distinct CDR3 sequences listed, about 36% were seen once. Sequences were obtained from peripheral blood or thyroid tissue (not recorded which). The receptors here all came from an adult man with Graves' hyperthyroidism.

This clonotype was counted many times. J is TRBJ1-6 and V is TRBV5-6; 9 bases map to TRBD1. CDR1 is SGHDT, CDR2 YYEEEE, per germline. The junction had 5 bases not matched to a gene; V was cut back by 3 bases and J by 10 bases. The length of the CDR3 is 14 residues. CDR3 nucleotide sequence: TGTGCCAGCAGCTCGACAGGGGGAGGATCACCCCTCCACTTT. This sequence encodes CASSSTGGGSPLHF. The full variable domain, completed using reference TRBV5-6 and TRBJ1-6, is DAGVTQSPTHLIKTRGQQVTLRCSPKSGHDTVSWYQQALGQGPQFIFQYYEEEERQRGNFPDRFSGHQFPNYSSELNVNALLLGDSALYLCASSSTGGGSPLHFGNGTRLTVT.

In its sample, this clonotype was seen many times. V usage is TRBV10-3 and J usage is TRBJ1-2; TRBD1 matches at 10 bases. J was trimmed by 6 bases and V by 10 bases; bases with no gene match: 8. CDR1 is ENHRY and CDR2 is SYGVKD in the germline V gene. The CDR3 runs 13 residues. Written as DNA, the CDR3 is TGTGCCACCGTGGGACAGGGGTTAGATGGCTACACCTTC. This codes for CATVGQGLDGYTF.

V is TRBV29-1 and J is TRBJ1-2, with D hard to call. Trimming stripped 7 bases from V and 8 bases from J, with 8 bases between. Germline V gene lookup returns CDR1 SQVTM and CDR2 ANQGSEA. The length of the CDR3 is 9 residues. The DNA of the CDR3 is TGCAGCGCCTTAGGAGGCTACACCTTC. It encodes CSALGGYTF.

This clonotype appeared a few times. This sequence joins TRBV5-1 and TRBJ2-7; D may be TRBD2 (5 bases). The germline gives CDR1 SGHRS, CDR2 YFSETQ. The CDR3 contains 15 residues. V was clipped by 4 bases and J by 3 bases, with 17 bases between them. In nucleotides, the CDR3 is TGCGCCAGCAGCCAAGCCCCGGGAAAGGGCTACGAGCAGTACTTC. It is translated as CASSQAPGKGYEQYF.

In its sample, this clonotype was seen many times. CDR3 loop: CASSIYTEAFF. DNA of the CDR3: TGTGCCAGTAGTATATACACTGAAGCTTTCTTT. The chain links TRBV11-2 to TRBJ1-1; D is undetermined. CDR1 is SGHAT, CDR2 FQNNGV, per germline. V was pared by 9 bases and J by 3 bases, with 8 bases between. This CDR3 contains 11 residues.

At least ten counts were recorded for this clonotype. The chain couples TRBV7-2 to TRBJ1-5; D gene unclear. The CDR3 extends over 16 amino acids. Germline values: CDR1 SGHTA, CDR2 FQGNSA. With 4 bases removed from V and 2 bases from J, the gap between germline ends came to 15 bases. The CDR3 sequence is CASSSTPGSGNQPQHF. CDR3 coding DNA: TGTGCCAGCAGCTCTACCCCTGGGTCAGGCAATCAGCCCCAGCATTTT. The full variable domain, in which reference TRBV7-2 and TRBJ1-5 provide the parts outside the CDR3, is GAGVSQSPSNKVTEKGKDVELRCDPISGHTALYWYRQSLGQGLEFLIYFQGNSAPDKSGLPSDRFSAERTGGSVSTLTIQRTQQEDSAVYLCASSSTPGSGNQPQHFGDGTRLSIL.

The table lists this clonotype with a few counts. Sequence at one end of the junction differs from germline and may be a read error. V usage is TRBV5-1 and J usage is TRBJ2-7; D may be TRBD1 (5 bases). Germline CDR1 and CDR2: SGHRS and YFSETQ. The CDR3 extends over 13 amino acids. CDR3 nucleotides: TGTGCCAGCAGGGCCAGTGGTTACTACGAGCAGTACTTC. Protein: CASRASGYYEQYF.

This clonotype has a count of ten or more. V and J are TRBV7-2 and TRBJ1-6, with a possible D match to TRBD1 (5 bases). Germline assignment: CDR1 SGHTA and CDR2 FQGNSA. The V and J ends lost 1 base and 2 bases respectively, with 12 bases between them. The CDR3 has 17 residues. CDR3: CASSLGRGGAYNSPLHF. For the CDR3, the DNA is TGTGCCAGCAGCTTAGGACGGGGGGGTGCCTATAATTCACCCCTCCACTTT.

This clonotype has just a few counts. The chain is built from TRBV27 and TRBJ2-7; 11 nucleotides agree with TRBD2. The CDR3 is made up of 15 amino acids. Germline V gene sequence: CDR1 MNHEY, CDR2 SMNVEV (reference sequence). J gave up 12 bases and V 0 bases, and 10 bases lay outside the gene matches. This CDR3 reads CASSLSGTSGAIWYF. The CDR3 DNA is TGTGCCAGCAGTTTATCCGGGACTAGCGGAGCCATTTGGTACTTC.

The V and J genes are TRBV7-9 and TRBJ1-1; D is uncertain. The ends were cut back, 1 base at V and 11 bases at J, with 14 bases in the middle. The germline CDR1 and CDR2 sequences are SEHNR and FQNEAQ (reference sequence). This CDR3 comprises 13 residues. The CDR3 loop is CASSLEAGVGAFF. The CDR3 coding sequence is TGTGCCAGCAGCTTAGAGGCGGGAGTGGGGGCTTTCTTT. Complete variable domain (other parts from reference TRBV7-9 and TRBJ1-1): DTGVSQNPRHKITKRGQNVTFRCDPISEHNRLYWYRQTLGQGPEFLTYFQNEAQLEKSRLLSDRFSAERPKGSFSTLEIQRTEQGDSAMYLCASSLEAGVGAFFGQGTRLTVV.

This clonotype appeared many times. The CDR3 loop reads CASITGTGYVTGELFF. The CDR3 DNA sequence: TGTGCCAGCATAACCGGGACAGGGTACGTCACCGGGGAGCTGTTTTTT. The chain has TRBV7-8 and TRBJ2-2, with TRBD1 matching over 9 bases. This CDR3 comprises 16 residues. V shed 7 bases, J shed 4 bases, and the junction held 10 bases outside the gene matches. Looked up from germline, CDR1 is SGHVS and CDR2 is FQNEAQ.

This clonotype was detected once. The chain combines TRBV11-1 with TRBJ1-6, with D possibly being TRBD1 (5 bases). Looked up from germline, CDR1 is SGHAT and CDR2 is FQDESV (reference sequence). V was trimmed by 0 bases and J by 8 bases, leaving 8 bases between them. The length of the CDR3 is 14 residues. CDR3 in DNA: TGTGCCAGCAGCTTAGCCGGGGCGGATTCACCCCTCCACTTT. Amino acid sequence: CASSLAGADSPLHF.

This clonotype was detected a few times. This chain uses TRBV10-3 with TRBJ2-7; 10 bases align to TRBD2. Germline values: CDR1 ENHRY, CDR2 SYGVKD. The CDR3 runs 14 residues. V was clipped by 6 bases and J by 2 bases; unmatched bases: 4. CDR3 bases: TGTGCCATCAGCCGGACTAGCGGACCCTACGAGCAGTACTTC. This translates into CAISRTSGPYEQYF.

This clonotype was seen at least ten times. This chain connects TRBV24-1 to TRBJ2-5, with 12 bases lining up with TRBD2. This CDR3 spans 16 amino acids. V shed 4 bases and J 5 bases; nucleotides not matched to a gene: 7. Germline CDR1 and CDR2: KGHDR and SFDVKD. The CDR3 sequence is CATSENGLAGYETQYF. In nucleotides, the CDR3 is TGTGCCACCAGTGAAAATGGACTAGCGGGGTATGAGACCCAGTACTTC.

This clonotype was seen at least ten times. The chain uses TRBV19 and TRBJ2-2, with 12 bases lining up with TRBD1. V shed 3 bases and J 6 bases; nucleotides not matched to a gene: 2. Per the germline V gene, CDR1 is LNHDA and CDR2 is SQIVND (reference sequence). This CDR3 region has 15 residues. CDR3 sequence (DNA): TGTGCCAGTAGTATGGGACAGGGGGCGTCCGGGGAGCTGTTTTTT. Protein product: CASSMGQGASGELFF.

A note on this clonotype: This may be a read error, as it is one base from a much larger clone. The J gene is TRBJ2-5, the V gene TRBV20-1; 7 bases align to TRBD2. CDR1 and CDR2 from the germline V gene are DFQATT and SNEGSKA (reference sequence). This CDR3 has 13 residues. V lost 5 bases, J lost 1 base, and 4 bases stayed unmatched. The CDR3 DNA is TGCAGTGCTGGGGGGGACTCCCAAGAGACCCAGTACTTC. Protein product: CSAGGDSQETQYF.

The chain combines TRBV12-3 or TRBV12-4 with TRBJ1-2; D unclear. The CDR3 has 13 residues. V shed 4 bases and J shed 8 bases, with 14 bases lying between them. DNA of the CDR3: TGTGCCAGCAGTTCGGACCGCCTCTGGGGCTACACCTTC. Protein: CASSSDRLWGYTF.

This clonotype appeared many times. V usage is TRBV10-2 and J usage is TRBJ1-6; D is perhaps TRBD1 (5 bases). This CDR3 region has 14 residues. Germline lookup yields CDR1 WSHSY and CDR2 SAAADI. Trimming took 7 bases from V and 7 from J, leaving 14 bases between them. CDR3 region: CASKGRGANSPLHF. The CDR3 DNA reads TGCGCCAGCAAGGGACGAGGGGCGAATTCACCCCTCCACTTT.

A note on this clonotype: A much larger clone differs from this one at a single base, so this may be a read error. The chain uses TRBV19 and TRBJ1-1; 7 nucleotides agree with TRBD1. Per germline, CDR1 LNHDA and CDR2 SQIVND (reference sequence). The CDR3 covers 14 residues. In nucleotides, the CDR3 is TGTGCCGGTAGTAAACAGACAGGGCACACTGAAGCTTTCTTT. It codes for CAGSKQTGHTEAFF. Combining the CDR3 with reference TRBV19 and TRBJ1-1 gives the whole variable domain DGGITQSPKYLFRKEGQNVTLSCEQNLNHDAMYWYRQDPGQGLRLIYYSQIVNDFQKGDIAEGYSVSREKKESFPLTVTSAQKNPTAFYLCAGSKQTGHTEAFFGQGTRLTVV.

This clonotype appeared a single time. The rearrangement uses TRBV2 and TRBJ1-3; D not certain. Germline V gene data show CDR1 as SNHLY and CDR2 as FYNNEI. This CDR3 spans 14 amino acids. The V end was cut by 10 bases, the J end by 2 bases, with 15 bases between. CDR3 DNA sequence: TGTGCCATTACGGAAAGGGTACCTGGAAACACCATATATTTT. It encodes CAITERVPGNTIYF.

The rearrangement uses TRBV5-6 and TRBJ1-2; D is undetermined. Germline CDR1 reads SGHDT; CDR2 reads YYEEEE. This CDR3 is 16 amino acids long. Trimming took 4 bases from V and 6 from J, leaving 22 bases between them. The CDR3 DNA is TGTGCCAGCAGCGCATCTTCGGATCTCTGGGTTGATGGCTACACCTTC. This codes for CASSASSDLWVDGYTF.

V gene TRBV7-9 combines with J gene TRBJ2-7; perhaps TRBD2 as D (6 bases). The CDR3 is 15 residues long. Germline CDR1 reads SEHNR; CDR2 reads FQNEAQ (reference sequence). Between the trimmed V and J ends, which lost 5 bases and 0 bases, there was a span of 14 bases. CDR3 nucleotide sequence: TGTGCCAGCAGCCCAGGACTACTAGACTCCTACGAGCAGTACTTC. Residues: CASSPGLLDSYEQYF.

This clonotype was seen many times. The chain carries TRBV7-6 and TRBJ2-3; weak D call: TRBD2 (6 bases). The length of the CDR3 is 15 residues. Per germline, CDR1 SGHVS and CDR2 FNYEAQ. V shed 1 base and J shed 1 base, with 9 bases lying between them. The CDR3 sequence: CASSLGGGGTDTQYF. In nucleotides, the CDR3 is TGTGCCAGCAGCTTAGGAGGCGGGGGCACAGATACGCAGTATTTT.

V is TRBV7-2 and J is TRBJ1-3; D is unclear. Trimming removed 5 bases from V and 7 bases from J, with 9 bases in between. Per germline, CDR1 SGHTA and CDR2 FQGNSA. The CDR3 loop spans 12 amino acids. CDR3 region: CASSSLRNTIYF. In DNA form, the CDR3 reads TGTGCCAGCAGCAGCCTGAGGAACACCATATATTTT.

This clonotype was counted at least ten times. The chain is built from TRBV5-1 and TRBJ1-1, with 7 bases fitting TRBD1. The V segment lost 4 bases and the J segment 4 bases; nucleotides outside the gene matches: 7. This CDR3 region has 14 residues. Looked up from germline, CDR1 is SGHRS and CDR2 is YFSETQ. In DNA, the CDR3 is TGCGCCAGCAGCGCTGACGACAGGGCCACTGAAGCTTTCTTT. This codes for CASSADDRATEAFF.

This clonotype was detected many times. The chain joins TRBV7-2 to TRBJ1-4; 10 bases line up with TRBD1. The CDR3 has 15 amino acids. The junction had 7 bases not matched to a gene; V was cut back by 5 bases and J by 7 bases. Germline V lookup: CDR1 SGHTA, CDR2 FQGNSA. DNA of the CDR3: TGTGCCAGCAGCACCAGACAGGGGGCCGGTGAAAAACTGTTTTTT. Protein: CASSTRQGAGEKLFF.

This clonotype has a handful of counts. This chain connects TRBV5-5 to TRBJ1-1; 7 bases agree with TRBD1. Germline values: CDR1 SGHKS, CDR2 YYEKEE (reference sequence). V trimming: 2 bases; J trimming: 0 bases; junction bases outside the gene matches: 13. The CDR3 totals 18 residues. CDR3 nucleotides: TGTGCCAGCAGCTTCTACGACAGGGCAAGACCCATGAACACTGAAGCTTTCTTT. Its translation: CASSFYDRARPMNTEAFF.